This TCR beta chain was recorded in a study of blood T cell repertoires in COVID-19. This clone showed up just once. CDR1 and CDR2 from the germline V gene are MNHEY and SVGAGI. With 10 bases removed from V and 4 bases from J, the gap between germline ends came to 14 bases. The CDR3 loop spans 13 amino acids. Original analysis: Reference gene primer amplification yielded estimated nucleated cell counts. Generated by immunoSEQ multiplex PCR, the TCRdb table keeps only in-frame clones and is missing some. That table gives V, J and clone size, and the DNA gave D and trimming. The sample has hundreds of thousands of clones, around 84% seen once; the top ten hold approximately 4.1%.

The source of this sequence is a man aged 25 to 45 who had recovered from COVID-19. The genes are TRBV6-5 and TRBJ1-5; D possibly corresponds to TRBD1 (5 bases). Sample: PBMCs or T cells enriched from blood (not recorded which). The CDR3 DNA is TGTGCCACCGCCGGGACTGAGAATCAGCCCCAGCATTTT. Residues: CATAGTENQPQHF.